This TCR beta chain was sequenced for a study of graft-versus-host responses after intestinal transplantation. General study results and limits: GvH clones appeared in recipient marrow, some first in ileum or blood.

Regarding this clone: Its cognate antigen is unknown.

The repertoire was sequenced with immunoSEQ multiplex PCR; TCRdb's copy has only in-frame clones and lacks some. The table includes around 87,000 clones, approximately 90% detected once. This material consisted of unstimulated CD8+ T cells sorted from spleen or lymph node cells, taken before transplant. This TCR was recovered from a human donor who was the organ donor for an intestinal transplant.

The CDR3 DNA reads as TGTGCCAGCAGTGCCGGGACAGGGGGGAATTCACCCCTCCACTTT. Its protein product is CASSAGTGGNSPLHF. The gene calls are TRBV28 and TRBJ1-6; TRBD1 matches 11 bases. The V gene's germline CDR1 is MDHEN and CDR2 SYDVKM. The length of the CDR3 is 15 residues. The V and J ends lost 5 bases and 7 bases, in that order; junction bases with no gene match: 4.